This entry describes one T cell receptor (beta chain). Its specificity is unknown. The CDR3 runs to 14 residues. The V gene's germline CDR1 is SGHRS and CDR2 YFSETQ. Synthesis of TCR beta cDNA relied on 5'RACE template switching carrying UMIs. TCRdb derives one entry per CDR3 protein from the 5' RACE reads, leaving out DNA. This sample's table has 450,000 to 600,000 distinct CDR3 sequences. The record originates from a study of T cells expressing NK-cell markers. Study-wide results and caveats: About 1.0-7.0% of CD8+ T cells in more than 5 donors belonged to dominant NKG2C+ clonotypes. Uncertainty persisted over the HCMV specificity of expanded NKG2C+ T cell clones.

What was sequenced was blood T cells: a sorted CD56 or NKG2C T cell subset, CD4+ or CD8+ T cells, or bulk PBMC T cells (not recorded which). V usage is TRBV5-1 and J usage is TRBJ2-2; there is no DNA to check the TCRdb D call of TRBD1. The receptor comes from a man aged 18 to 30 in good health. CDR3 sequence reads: CASSRDTNTGELFF.